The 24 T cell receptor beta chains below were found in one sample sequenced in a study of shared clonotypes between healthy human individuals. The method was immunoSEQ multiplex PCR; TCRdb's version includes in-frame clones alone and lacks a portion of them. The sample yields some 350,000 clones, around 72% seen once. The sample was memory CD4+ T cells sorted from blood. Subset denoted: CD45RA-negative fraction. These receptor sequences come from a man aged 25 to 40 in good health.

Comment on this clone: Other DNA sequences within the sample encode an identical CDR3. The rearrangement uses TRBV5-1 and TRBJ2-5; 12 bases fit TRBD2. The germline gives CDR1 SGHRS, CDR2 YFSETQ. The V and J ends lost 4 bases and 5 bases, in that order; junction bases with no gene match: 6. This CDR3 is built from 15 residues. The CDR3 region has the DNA TGCGCCAGCAGCCCCTCCCTAGCGGGAGGGGAGACCCAGTACTTC. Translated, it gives CASSPSLAGGETQYF.

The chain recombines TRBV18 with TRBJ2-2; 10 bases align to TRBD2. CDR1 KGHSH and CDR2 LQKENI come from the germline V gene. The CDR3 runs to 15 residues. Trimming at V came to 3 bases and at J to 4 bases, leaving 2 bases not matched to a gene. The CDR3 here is CASSPLAGATGELFF. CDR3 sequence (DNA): TGTGCCAGCTCACCCCTAGCGGGAGCCACCGGGGAGCTGTTTTTT. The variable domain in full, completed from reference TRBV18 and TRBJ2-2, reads NAGVMQNPRHLVRRRGQEARLRCSPMKGHSHVYWYRQLPEEGLKFMVYLQKENIIDESGMPKERFSAEFPKEGPSILRIQQVVRGDSAAYFCASSPLAGATGELFFGEGSRLTVL.

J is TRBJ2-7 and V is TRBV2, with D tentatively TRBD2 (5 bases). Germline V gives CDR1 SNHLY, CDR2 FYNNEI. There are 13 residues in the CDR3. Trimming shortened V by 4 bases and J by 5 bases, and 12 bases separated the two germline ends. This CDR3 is CASSGGSPNEQYF. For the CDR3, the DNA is TGTGCCAGCAGTGGAGGGTCCCCCAACGAGCAGTACTTC.

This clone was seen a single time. CDR3 residues: CATSSTGGGQFF. In nucleotides, the CDR3 is TGTGCCACCAGCAGCACAGGGGGCGGGCAGTTCTTC. The J gene is TRBJ2-1, the V gene TRBV15; 9 bases line up with TRBD1. Trimming cost V 3 bases and J 12 bases; bases outside gene matches: 3. The CDR3 extends over 12 amino acids. Germline V gives CDR1 LNHNV, CDR2 YYDKDF (reference sequence).

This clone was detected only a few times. The CDR3 nucleotides read TGTGCCATCAGTGACGTCGGCTACAATGAGCAGTTCTTC. It yields the protein CAISDVGYNEQFF. The V call is TRBV10-3, the J call TRBJ2-1; D uncertain. Trimming took 3 bases from V and 3 from J, leaving 6 bases between them. The V gene's germline CDR1 is ENHRY and CDR2 SYGVKD. CDR3 length: 13 amino acids.

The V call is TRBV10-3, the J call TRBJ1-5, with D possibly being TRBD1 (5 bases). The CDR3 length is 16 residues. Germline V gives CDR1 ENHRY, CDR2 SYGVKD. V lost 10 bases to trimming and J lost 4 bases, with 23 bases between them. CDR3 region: CATVAGPQGYNQPQHF. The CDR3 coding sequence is TGTGCCACCGTGGCTGGACCTCAGGGATATAATCAGCCCCAGCATTTT.

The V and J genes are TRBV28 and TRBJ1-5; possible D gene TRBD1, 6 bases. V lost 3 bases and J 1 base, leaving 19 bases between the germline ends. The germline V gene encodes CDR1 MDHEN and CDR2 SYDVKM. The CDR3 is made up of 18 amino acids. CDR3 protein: CASSLGARGGLSNQPQHF. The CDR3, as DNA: TGTGCCAGCAGTTTGGGGGCCAGAGGGGGTTTAAGCAATCAGCCCCAGCATTTT.

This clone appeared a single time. Here the CDR3 DNA reads TGCGCCAGCAGCCTGGTGGGGGGCGGGGCGCAAGAGACCCAGTACTTC. Translating it yields CASSLVGGGAQETQYF. The V gene is TRBV5-1, the J gene TRBJ2-5; D could derive from TRBD1 or TRBD2 (6 bases each). Germline loops: CDR1 SGHRS, CDR2 YFSETQ. Trimming took off 4 bases at V and 2 bases at J, with 18 bases between the two ends. This CDR3 contains 16 residues. Complete variable domain (other parts from reference TRBV5-1 and TRBJ2-5): KAGVTQTPRYLIKTRGQQVTLSCSPISGHRSVSWYQQTPGQGLQFLFEYFSETQRNKGNFPGRFSGRQFSNSRSEMNVSTLELGDSALYLCASSLVGGGAQETQYFGPGTRLLVL.

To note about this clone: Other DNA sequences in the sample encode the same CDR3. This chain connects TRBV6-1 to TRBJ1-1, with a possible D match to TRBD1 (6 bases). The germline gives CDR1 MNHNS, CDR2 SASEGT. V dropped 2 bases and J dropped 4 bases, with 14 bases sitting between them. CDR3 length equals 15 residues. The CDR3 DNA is TGTGCCAGCAGTGAACGTGGGGGGCTGGGCACTGAAGCTTTCTTT. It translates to CASSERGGLGTEAFF.

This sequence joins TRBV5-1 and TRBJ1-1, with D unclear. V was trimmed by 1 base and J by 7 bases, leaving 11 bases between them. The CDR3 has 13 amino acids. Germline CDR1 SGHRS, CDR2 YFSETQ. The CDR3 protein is CASSLSGAREAFF. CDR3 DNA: TGCGCCAGCAGCTTGTCCGGTGCCCGTGAAGCTTTCTTT.

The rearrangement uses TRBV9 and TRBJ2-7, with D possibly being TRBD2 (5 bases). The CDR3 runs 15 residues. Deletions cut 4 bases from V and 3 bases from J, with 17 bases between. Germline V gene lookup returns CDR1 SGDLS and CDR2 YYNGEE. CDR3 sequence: CASSPTPGYVYEQYF. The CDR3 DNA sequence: TGTGCCAGCAGCCCAACACCGGGGTACGTCTACGAGCAGTACTTC.

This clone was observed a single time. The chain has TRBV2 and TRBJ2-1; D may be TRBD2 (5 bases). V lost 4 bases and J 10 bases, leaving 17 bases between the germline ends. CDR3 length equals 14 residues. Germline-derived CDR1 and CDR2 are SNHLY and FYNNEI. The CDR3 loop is CASSVSLASWEQFF. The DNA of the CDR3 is TGTGCCAGCAGTGTGAGTCTAGCTTCCTGGGAGCAGTTCTTC.

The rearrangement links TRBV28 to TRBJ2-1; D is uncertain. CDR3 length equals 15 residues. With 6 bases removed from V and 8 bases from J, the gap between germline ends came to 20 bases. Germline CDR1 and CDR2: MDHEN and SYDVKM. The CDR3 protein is CASSSRVTVTDEQFF. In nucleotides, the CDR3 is TGTGCCAGCAGCTCCCGAGTGACGGTCACGGATGAGCAGTTCTTC. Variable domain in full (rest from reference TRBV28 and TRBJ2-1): DVKVTQSSRYLVKRTGEKVFLECVQDMDHENMFWYRQDPGLGLRLIYFSYDVKMKEKGDIPEGYSVSREKKERFSLILESASTNQTSMYLCASSSRVTVTDEQFFGPGTRLTVL.

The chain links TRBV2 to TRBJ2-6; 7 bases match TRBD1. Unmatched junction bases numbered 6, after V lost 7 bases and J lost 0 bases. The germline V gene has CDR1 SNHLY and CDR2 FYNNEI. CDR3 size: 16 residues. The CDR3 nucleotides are TGTGCCAGCAACCGACAGGGCGTCTCTGGGGCCAACGTCCTGACTTTC. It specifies CASNRQGVSGANVLTF.

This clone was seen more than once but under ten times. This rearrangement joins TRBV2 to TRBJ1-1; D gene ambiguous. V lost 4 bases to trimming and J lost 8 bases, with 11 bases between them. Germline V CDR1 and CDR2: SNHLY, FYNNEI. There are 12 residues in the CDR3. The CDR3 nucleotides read TGTGCCAGCAGTGGCATGGGCAGGGAAGCTTTCTTT. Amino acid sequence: CASSGMGREAFF.

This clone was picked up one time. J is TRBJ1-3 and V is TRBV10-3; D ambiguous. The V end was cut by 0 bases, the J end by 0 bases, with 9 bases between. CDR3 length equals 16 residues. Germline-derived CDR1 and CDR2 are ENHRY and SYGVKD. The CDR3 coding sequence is TGTGCCATCAGTGAGTCCGGGAAAACCTCTGGAAACACCATATATTTT. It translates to CAISESGKTSGNTIYF.

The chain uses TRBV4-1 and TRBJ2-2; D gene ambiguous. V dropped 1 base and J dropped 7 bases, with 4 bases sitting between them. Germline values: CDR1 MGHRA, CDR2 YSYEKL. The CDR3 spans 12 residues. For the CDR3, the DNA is TGCGCCAGCAGCCAAGGTCTCGGGGAGCTGTTTTTT. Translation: CASSQGLGELFF.

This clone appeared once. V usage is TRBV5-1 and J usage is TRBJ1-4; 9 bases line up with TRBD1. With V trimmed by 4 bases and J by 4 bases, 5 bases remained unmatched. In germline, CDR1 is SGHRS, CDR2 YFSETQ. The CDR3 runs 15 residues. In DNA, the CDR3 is TGCGCCAGCAGCCCACCGGGACAGGGTAATGAAAAACTGTTTTTT. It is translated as CASSPPGQGNEKLFF. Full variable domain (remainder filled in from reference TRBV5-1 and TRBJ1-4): KAGVTQTPRYLIKTRGQQVTLSCSPISGHRSVSWYQQTPGQGLQFLFEYFSETQRNKGNFPGRFSGRQFSNSRSEMNVSTLELGDSALYLCASSPPGQGNEKLFFGSGTQLSVL.

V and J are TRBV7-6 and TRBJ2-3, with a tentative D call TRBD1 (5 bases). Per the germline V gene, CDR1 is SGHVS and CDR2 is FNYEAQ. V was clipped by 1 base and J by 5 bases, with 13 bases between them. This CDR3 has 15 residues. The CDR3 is CASSLGGLRVDTQYF. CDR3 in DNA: TGTGCCAGCAGCTTAGGGGGCCTAAGGGTAGATACGCAGTATTTT.

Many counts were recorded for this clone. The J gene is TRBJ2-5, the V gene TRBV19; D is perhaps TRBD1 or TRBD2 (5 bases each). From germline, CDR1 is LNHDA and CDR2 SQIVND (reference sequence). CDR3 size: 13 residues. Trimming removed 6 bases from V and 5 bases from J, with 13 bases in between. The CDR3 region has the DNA TGTGCCAGTAGCCTCGGGAACAGGGAGACCCAGTACTTC. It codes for CASSLGNRETQYF.

CDR3: CASSLSRNQPQHF. The CDR3 nucleotides are TGTGCCAGCAGTTTAAGCCGGAATCAGCCCCAGCATTTT. This rearrangement joins TRBV27 to TRBJ1-5, with D uncertain. The germline CDR1 and CDR2 sequences are MNHEY and SMNVEV (reference sequence). There are 13 residues in the CDR3. V dropped 2 bases and J dropped 4 bases, with 6 bases sitting between them.

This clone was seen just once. For the CDR3, the DNA is TGTGCCAGTTCGGACAGGGGGGACTACTATGGCTACACCTTC. Translation gives CASSDRGDYYGYTF. The V call is TRBV28, the J call TRBJ1-2; 10 positions agree with TRBD1. Germline V gene data show CDR1 as MDHEN and CDR2 as SYDVKM. The CDR3 has 14 residues. V was pared by 9 bases and J by 3 bases, with 7 bases of the junction left unmatched.

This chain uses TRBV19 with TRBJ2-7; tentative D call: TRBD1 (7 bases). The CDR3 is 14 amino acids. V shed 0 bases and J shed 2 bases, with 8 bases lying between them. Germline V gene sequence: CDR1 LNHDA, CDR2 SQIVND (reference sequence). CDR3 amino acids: CASSIDRGAYEQYF. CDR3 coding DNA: TGTGCCAGTAGTATAGACAGGGGGGCCTACGAGCAGTACTTC. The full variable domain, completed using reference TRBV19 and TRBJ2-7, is DGGITQSPKYLFRKEGQNVTLSCEQNLNHDAMYWYRQDPGQGLRLIYYSQIVNDFQKGDIAEGYSVSREKKESFPLTVTSAQKNPTAFYLCASSIDRGAYEQYFGPGTRLTVT.

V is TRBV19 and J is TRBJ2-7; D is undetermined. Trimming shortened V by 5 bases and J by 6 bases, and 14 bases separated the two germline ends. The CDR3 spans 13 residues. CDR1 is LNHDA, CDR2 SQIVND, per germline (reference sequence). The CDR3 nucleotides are TGTGCCAGTAGTCCTTTAGAGAGTGGCGAGCAGTACTTC. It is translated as CASSPLESGEQYF.